The present T cell receptor beta chain was sequenced within a study of blood T cell repertoires in COVID-19. CDR1 and CDR2 from the germline V gene are MRHNA and SNTAGT. V lost 6 bases to trimming and J lost 5 bases, with 16 bases between them. This CDR3 has 14 residues. Using immunoSEQ multiplex PCR, the repertoire was profiled, and TCRdb retains in-frame clones only, with some absent. The sample carries about 13,000 clones, roughly 78% recorded once. Sequenced sample: peripheral blood. This receptor was taken from a human donor in a cohort sampled during active COVID-19. J is TRBJ1-2 and V is TRBV6-4, with D possibly being TRBD1 (6 bases). This CDR3 is CASRQGTTGYGYTF. DNA for the CDR3: TGTGCCAGCAGACAGGGTACTACAGGGTATGGCTACACCTTC.